The 29 T cell receptor beta chains listed next were all sequenced from one sample in a study of regulatory T cells in long-lasting Graves disease (dated by TCRdb to about 2021). Read against the paper, the sample's time point label means: newly diagnosed GD, antithyroid drugs for less than 3 months. For both TCR sequencing and RNA sequencing, RNA was extracted from PBMCs in TRIzol. Libraries came from multiplex PCR. Instrument on record: Illumina HiSeq 4000. iRepertoire HTBI primers and Arm-PCR amplification of CDR3 regions were used to construct TCR beta libraries. Starting from the raw public reads, TCRdb applied fastp trimming at Q25, assembled clones with MiXCR and retained in-frame beta chains. Identical CDR3 protein sequences are pooled into one entry, listed with their most common genes and DNA. A total of 380,000 or so distinct CDR3 sequences appear in this sample, under 20% of them only once. Of the sample, around 20% is held by the ten largest clones.

The data also belong to a second study, concerning T cells in Graves' hyperthyroidism and ophthalmopathy.

The starting material was peripheral blood mononuclear cells (PBMCs), obtained at new diagnosis, from a patient treated with antithyroid drugs. The receptors shown here come from a woman younger than 30 with Graves disease. Donor details come from another sample of the same person, matched by shared clones.

Remarks on this clonotype: This sequence may be a read error, since a much larger clone differs from it by one base. The genes are TRBV6-1 and TRBJ1-1; D is perhaps TRBD1 (6 bases). Germline loops: CDR1 MNHNS, CDR2 SASEGT. The CDR3 covers 14 residues. CDR3 loop: CTSIIQGTNTEAFF. The CDR3 coding sequence is TGTACCAGCATTATACAGGGTACGAACACTGAAGCTTTCTTT.

Regarding this clonotype: A read error is likely here: a far larger clone is one base away. The chain joins TRBV11-2 to TRBJ2-5, with 9 bases fitting TRBD2. The ends lost 5 bases at V and 11 bases at J; junction bases unmatched: 15. Germline V gene sequence: CDR1 SGHAT, CDR2 FQNNGV. The CDR3 has 15 residues. CDR3 DNA sequence: TGTGCCAGCAGCCCCCAGCGGGGGGACTACAATGAGCAGTACTTC. Translating it yields CASSPQRGDYNEQYF.

This clonotype was counted between two and nine times. The rearrangement uses TRBV9 and TRBJ2-3; 7 nucleotides align to TRBD2. The CDR3 spans 15 residues. Losses at the gene ends were 0 bases for V and 5 bases for J; bases not matched to a gene: 6. The germline CDR1 and CDR2 sequences are SGDLS and YYNGEE. CDR3 region: CASSVGGGRGDTQYF. The CDR3 region has the DNA TGTGCCAGCAGCGTAGGAGGCGGGAGAGGAGATACGCAGTATTTT. The whole variable domain, filled in from reference TRBV9 and TRBJ2-3, reads DSGVTQTPKHLITATGQRVTLRCSPRSGDLSVYWYQQSLDQGLQFLIQYYNGEERAKGNILERFSAQQFPDLHSELNLSSLELGDSALYFCASSVGGGRGDTQYFGPGTRLTVL.

Comments on this clonotype: This could be a read error, since a much larger clone is one nucleotide away. This chain uses TRBV5-6 with TRBJ2-7; D is uncertain. The CDR3 has 15 residues. In germline, CDR1 is SGHDT, CDR2 YYEEEE. The CDR3 bases are TGTGCCGGCAGCTTCCCTCAAGGAACCTCCTACGAGCAGTACTTC. Amino acid sequence: CAGSFPQGTSYEQYF.

This clonotype was observed a handful of times. The chain is built from TRBV6-1 and TRBJ1-2; D gene unclear. Germline V lookup: CDR1 MNHNS, CDR2 SASEGT. This CDR3 has 14 amino acids. Trimming removed 1 base at V and 6 bases at J, with 12 bases between. CDR3 protein: CASSEGPATDGYTF. The CDR3 DNA is TGTGCCAGCAGTGAAGGCCCCGCGACTGATGGCTACACCTTC.

In this sample, this clonotype turned up many times. The CDR3 DNA is TGTGCCAGCAGCCCTACCTTGCGGGACACCATGAACACTGAAGCTTTCTTT. This encodes CASSPTLRDTMNTEAFF. J is TRBJ1-1 and V is TRBV28, with D perhaps matching TRBD1 (6 bases). Germline V lookup: CDR1 MDHEN, CDR2 SYDVKM. Trimming took 6 bases from V and 0 from J, leaving 20 bases between them. CDR3 size: 17 residues. Using reference TRBV28 and TRBJ1-1 for the parts outside the CDR3, the full variable domain is DVKVTQSSRYLVKRTGEKVFLECVQDMDHENMFWYRQDPGLGLRLIYFSYDVKMKEKGDIPEGYSVSREKKERFSLILESASTNQTSMYLCASSPTLRDTMNTEAFFGQGTRLTVV.

This clonotype was counted many times. As DNA, the CDR3 is TGTGCCAGCAGGGACTGGGTCAACTATGGCTACACCTTC. It encodes CASRDWVNYGYTF. The chain carries TRBV6-1 and TRBJ1-2, with no clear D. With 6 bases removed from V and 2 bases from J, the gap between germline ends came to 10 bases. Per the germline V gene, CDR1 is MNHNS and CDR2 is SASEGT. The CDR3 is 13 amino acids.

This clonotype was detected only once. The chain couples TRBV5-1 to TRBJ2-6; 8 bases line up with TRBD1. Trimming at V came to 4 bases and at J to 0 bases, leaving 6 bases not matched to a gene. The CDR3 consists of 17 residues. Looked up from germline, CDR1 is SGHRS and CDR2 is YFSETQ. The CDR3 here is CASSRGTGSSGANVLTF. The CDR3 bases are TGCGCCAGCAGCCGAGGGACAGGTAGCTCTGGGGCCAACGTCCTGACTTTC.

This clonotype was seen repeatedly, ten times or more. The CDR3 nucleotides read TGTGCCAGCAGCTCAAGGGGGGGACAGGGCCTCTACGAGCAGTACTTC. Translating it yields CASSSRGGQGLYEQYF. V usage is TRBV7-2 and J usage is TRBJ2-7, with 9 nucleotides matching TRBD1. Germline loops: CDR1 SGHTA, CDR2 FQGNSA. The CDR3 length is 16 residues. With V trimmed by 4 bases and J by 3 bases, 10 bases remained unmatched.

This clonotype has a count of ten or more. J is TRBJ2-3 and V is TRBV28, with a weak D call TRBD1 (6 bases). Trimming left V 3 bases short and J 1 base short, with 11 bases between. CDR3 length equals 15 residues. Germline CDR1 MDHEN, CDR2 SYDVKM. The CDR3 loop reads CASSLANRGTDTQYF. DNA for the CDR3: TGTGCCAGCAGTTTGGCCAACAGGGGCACAGATACGCAGTATTTT.

About this clonotype itself: The CDR3 does not end in the conserved phenylalanine or tryptophan, so this is likely a read error. The limits of the CDR3 on the DNA are not certain, so only TCRdb's listed CDR3 is given. The chain employs TRBV9 and TRBJ2-5; the D call in the table, TRBD1, was not verified against the DNA. The CDR3 adds up to 10 amino acids, both ends counted. Germline-derived CDR1 and CDR2 are SGDLS and YYNGEE. CDR3 region: CASSVGPLGL.

In its sample, this clonotype was seen many times. V gene TRBV7-9 combines with J gene TRBJ2-7, with TRBD2 matching 14 bases. V was clipped by 5 bases and J by 0 bases; unmatched bases: 9. Germline CDR1 reads SEHNR; CDR2 reads FQNEAQ (reference sequence). The CDR3 loop spans 18 amino acids. The CDR3 nucleotides read TGTGCCAGCAGCACGGGGACTAGCGGGAGCGGGAGCTCCTACGAGCAGTACTTC. This gives the protein CASSTGTSGSGSSYEQYF.

This clonotype was found many times. The genes are TRBV6-2 or TRBV6-3 and TRBJ2-3, with D perhaps TRBD2 (6 bases). The CDR3 length is 14 residues. Germline V gene data show CDR1 as MNHEY and CDR2 as SVGEGT. Trimming shortened V by 6 bases and J by 6 bases, and 16 bases separated the two germline ends. The CDR3 sequence is CASSKGRGFDTQYF. Here the CDR3 DNA reads TGTGCCAGCAGCAAGGGACGGGGGTTTGATACGCAGTATTTT.

In this sample, this clonotype turned up a few times. The V gene is TRBV24-1, the J gene TRBJ2-2, with D possibly TRBD1 on 5 matching bases. Germline loops: CDR1 KGHDR, CDR2 SFDVKD. Trimming removed 6 bases from V and 4 bases from J, with 17 bases in between. CDR3 length equals 16 residues. The CDR3 reads CATSPPTGAGTGELFF. In DNA form, the CDR3 reads TGTGCCACCAGTCCCCCGACTGGGGCCGGCACCGGGGAGCTGTTTTTT.

This clonotype has a count of ten or more. The rearrangement uses TRBV29-1 and TRBJ2-5; perhaps TRBD2 as D (6 bases). This CDR3 is 14 amino acids long. Germline V gives CDR1 SQVTM, CDR2 ANQGSEA. V lost 4 bases, J lost 1 base, and 13 bases lay in between. The CDR3 protein is CSVGGAGSQETQYF. DNA of the CDR3: TGCAGCGTTGGCGGGGCAGGGAGCCAAGAGACCCAGTACTTC.

The DNA for the CDR3 is TGCGCCAGCAGCAGCCAAGGGACTAGCGGGAGACTAGATGAGCAGTTCTTC. It specifies CASSSQGTSGRLDEQFF. The chain joins TRBV5-1 to TRBJ2-1; 14 nucleotides match TRBD2. The V and J ends lost 4 bases and 8 bases, in that order; junction bases with no gene match: 11. The CDR3 runs 17 residues. Per germline, CDR1 SGHRS and CDR2 YFSETQ.

The V and J genes are TRBV28 and TRBJ1-4, with a possible D match to TRBD1 (5 bases). Germline V gives CDR1 MDHEN, CDR2 SYDVKM. The CDR3 has 14 residues. Trimming pared 2 bases from V and 8 bases from J, leaving 12 bases between. The CDR3 sequence: CASSLAQGEEKLFF. Here the CDR3 DNA reads TGTGCCAGCAGTTTAGCTCAGGGAGAAGAAAAACTGTTTTTT.

As regards this clonotype: A much larger clone differs by one base, so this may be a read error. V gene TRBV6-1 combines with J gene TRBJ2-3, with 10 bases lining up with TRBD2. The ends lost 5 bases at V and 0 bases at J; junction bases unmatched: 2. The CDR3 is 15 amino acids. Germline CDR1 and CDR2: MNHNS and SASEGT. The CDR3 region is CASSMTSGSTDTQYF. The DNA of the CDR3 is TGTGCCAGCAGTATGACTAGCGGGAGCACAGATACGCAGTATTTT.

This sequence joins TRBV9 and TRBJ2-3; D gene unclear. The CDR3 consists of 14 residues. CDR1 and CDR2 (germline): SGDLS, YYNGEE. The ends were cut back, 0 bases at V and 6 bases at J, with 11 bases in the middle. CDR3 DNA: TGTGCCAGCAGCGTAGCACCCCTCACGGATACGCAGTATTTT. As protein: CASSVAPLTDTQYF.

The chain couples TRBV2 to TRBJ2-2; 14 bases fit TRBD2. Trimming removed 8 bases from V and 6 bases from J; junction bases left unmatched: 8. Germline CDR1 reads SNHLY; CDR2 reads FYNNEI. The CDR3 extends over 16 amino acids. The CDR3 coding sequence is TGTGCCAGCGGGGTGACTAGCGGGAGGGCCTCCGGGGAGCTGTTTTTT. It translates to CASGVTSGRASGELFF. Full variable domain (missing parts from reference TRBV2 and TRBJ2-2): EPEVTQTPSHQVTQMGQEVILRCVPISNHLYFYWYRQILGQKVEFLVSFYNNEISEKSEIFDDQFSVERPDGSNFTLKIRSTKLEDSAMYFCASGVTSGRASGELFFGEGSRLTVL.

This clonotype was counted many times. The chain couples TRBV5-1 to TRBJ1-4, with TRBD1 matching over 8 bases. The CDR3 has 17 amino acids. The germline V gene encodes CDR1 SGHRS and CDR2 YFSETQ. The V segment lost 2 bases and the J segment 3 bases; nucleotides outside the gene matches: 9. The CDR3 reads CASSFETGEVPNEKLFF. DNA for the CDR3: TGCGCCAGCAGCTTCGAGACAGGGGAGGTACCTAATGAAAAACTGTTTTTT.

This clonotype came up many times. The chain is built from TRBV3-1 and TRBJ2-7; 10 nucleotides agree with TRBD1. Germline V gene lookup returns CDR1 LGHDT and CDR2 YNNKEL (reference sequence). The CDR3 is 16 residues long. V trimming: 2 bases; J trimming: 6 bases; junction bases outside the gene matches: 10. The CDR3 nucleotides are TGTGCCAGCAGCCAAAGTCGGGGACAGGGGATGAGCGAGCAGTACTTC. It translates to CASSQSRGQGMSEQYF.

V is TRBV4-2 and J is TRBJ2-2; 8 nucleotides align to TRBD2. CDR1 is LGHNA, CDR2 YNFKEQ, per germline. The CDR3 length is 17 residues. V lost 4 bases to trimming and J lost 0 bases; unmatched junction nucleotides: 7. In DNA, the CDR3 is TGTGCCAGCAGCCGCGAGGGAGCGGGGGCGAACACCGGGGAGCTGTTTTTT. Translating gives CASSREGAGANTGELFF.

Ten or more counts support this clonotype. The chain uses TRBV5-1 and TRBJ2-7; D is undetermined. V was shortened by 4 bases and J by 6 bases, with 11 bases between the two germline ends. This CDR3 comprises 12 residues. Per the germline V gene, CDR1 is SGHRS and CDR2 is YFSETQ. The CDR3 sequence is CASSVYSGEQYF. DNA of the CDR3: TGCGCCAGCAGCGTGTATTCGGGCGAGCAGTACTTC.

This clonotype was counted ten times or more. CDR3 protein: CASSLGHEDEKLFF. The CDR3 nucleotides read TGTGCCAGCTCACTGGGACATGAGGATGAAAAACTGTTTTTT. This chain joins TRBV18 and TRBJ1-4; a weak D match, TRBD1 (6 bases). The CDR3 has 14 residues. V was trimmed by 4 bases and J by 6 bases, leaving 12 bases between them. The germline V gene encodes CDR1 KGHSH and CDR2 LQKENI. Drawing the rest from reference TRBV18 and TRBJ1-4, the complete variable domain is NAGVMQNPRHLVRRRGQEARLRCSPMKGHSHVYWYRQLPEEGLKFMVYLQKENIIDESGMPKERFSAEFPKEGPSILRIQQVVRGDSAAYFCASSLGHEDEKLFFGSGTQLSVL.

This clonotype showed up just a few times. In DNA, the CDR3 is TGTGCCAGCAGTTTTAGAGGCCAGGGTCCCTACGAGCAGTACTTC. Its protein is CASSFRGQGPYEQYF. The V call is TRBV27, the J call TRBJ2-7; tentatively, D is TRBD1 (5 bases). This CDR3 comprises 15 residues. V was shortened by 3 bases and J by 2 bases, with 14 bases between the two germline ends. Per the germline V gene, CDR1 is MNHEY and CDR2 is SMNVEV (reference sequence).

This clonotype was detected ten times or more. The V and J genes are TRBV3-1 and TRBJ2-2; no definite D call. The CDR3 is 15 residues long. The germline V gene encodes CDR1 LGHDT and CDR2 YNNKEL (reference sequence). V shed 0 bases and J shed 11 bases, with 16 bases lying between them. This CDR3 reads CASSQDQRRARELFF. Here the CDR3 DNA reads TGTGCCAGCAGCCAAGATCAGAGAAGGGCTCGAGAGCTGTTTTTT.

The sample holds a few counts of this clonotype. The chain links TRBV29-1 to TRBJ2-2; D call uncertain. This CDR3 is built from 14 residues. V lost 3 bases and J lost 0, with 8 bases in between. CDR1 and CDR2 from the germline V gene are SQVTM and ANQGSEA. The CDR3 sequence: CSVEGSANTGELFF. CDR3 nucleotide sequence: TGCAGCGTTGAGGGCAGTGCGAACACCGGGGAGCTGTTTTTT.

A word on this clonotype: The germline gene is not matched at one end of the junction; a read error may be the cause. The rearrangement links TRBV5-1 to TRBJ2-7; the D is unclear. CDR1 SGHRS and CDR2 YFSETQ come from the germline V gene. CDR3 length: 13 amino acids. The CDR3 region has the DNA TGCACCAGCAGCTTGGACGGAGCCTACGAGCAGTACTTC. It yields the protein CTSSLDGAYEQYF.